This T cell receptor (beta chain) was sequenced during a study of CXCR3-negative and CXCR3-positive naive CD8 T cells. Study-wide results and caveats: In CXCR3-positive naive cells, the TRB CDR3s were more hydrophobic than in CXCR3-negative naive cells.

The CDR3 consists of 15 residues. Germline-derived CDR1 and CDR2 are SEHNR and FQNEAQ (reference sequence). Naive CD8+ T cells carried a CD45RO-CCR7+CD27+CD95- phenotype. About this clonotype: No antigen is known for it.

Each TRB cDNA library was prepared by 5' RACE (with UMI labels). TCRdb re-called the 5' RACE reads; every CDR3 protein appears as one record, without DNA. The repertoire table contains about 150,000 distinct CDR3 sequences. The sequenced sample was naive CXCR3+ CD8+ T cells from blood. Regarding subset: CD45RO-CCR7+CD27+CD95- naive CD8+ T cells expressing CXCR3 (TNR3+). The V and J genes are TRBV7-9 and TRBJ1-2; the TRBD1 assignment by TCRdb is unverifiable without DNA. This receptor was identified in a human donor in good health. Some clones in this sample may be carry-over from other donors' samples. CDR3 loop: CASSLAPGPPAGYTF.